The 28 T cell receptor beta chains listed next were all sequenced from one sample in a study of blood T cell repertoires in COVID-19. Produced via immunoSEQ multiplex PCR; TCRdb's table is partial and in-frame only. The sample has approximately 44,000 clones, 88% seen once. Sequencing was carried out using peripheral blood. The receptors originated from a woman aged 40-49 years with acute or convalescent COVID-19.

The sample holds one count of this clone. This chain joins TRBV7-2 and TRBJ1-6; no clear D gene. The CDR3 has 12 residues. V was trimmed by 2 bases and J by 7 bases, leaving 3 bases between them. CDR1 and CDR2 (germline): SGHTA, FQGNSA. The CDR3 spells CASSLPNSPLHF. DNA for the CDR3: TGTGCCAGCAGCTTACCAAATTCACCCCTCCACTTT.

The chain employs TRBV5-4 and TRBJ2-1, with D possibly matching TRBD1 (5 bases). With 3 bases removed from V and 0 bases from J, the gap between germline ends came to 13 bases. Germline CDR1 is SGHNT and CDR2 is YYREEE (reference sequence). CDR3 length: 16 residues. The chain's CDR3 is CASSSPDTLSYNEQFF. The CDR3, as DNA: TGTGCCAGCAGCTCCCCGGACACTCTCTCCTACAATGAGCAGTTCTTC. Drawing the rest from reference TRBV5-4 and TRBJ2-1, the complete variable domain is ETGVTQSPTHLIKTRGQQVTLRCSSQSGHNTVSWYQQALGQGPQFIFQYYREEENGRGNFPPRFSGLQFPNYSSELNVNALELDDSALYLCASSSPDTLSYNEQFFGPGTRLTVL.

The chain is built from TRBV19 and TRBJ2-7; 9 bases line up with TRBD2. Germline trimming cut 2 bases from V and 6 bases from J; bases unmatched to any gene: 11. This CDR3 has 16 residues. The germline V gene encodes CDR1 LNHDA and CDR2 SQIVND (reference sequence). CDR3 DNA sequence: TGTGCCAGTAGTATAAGGGCTAGCGGGATTCGCGTCGAGCAGTACTTC. Protein product: CASSIRASGIRVEQYF.

The rearrangement uses TRBV5-1 and TRBJ1-1; D ambiguous. The CDR3 runs to 14 residues. The V gene's germline CDR1 is SGHRS and CDR2 YFSETQ. V dropped 5 bases and J dropped 1 base, with 12 bases sitting between them. This CDR3 is CASRAGTKNTEAFF. CDR3 in DNA: TGCGCCAGCAGGGCGGGCACCAAGAACACTGAAGCTTTCTTT.

The J gene is TRBJ1-4, the V gene TRBV6-1; no definite D call. CDR1 is MNHNS and CDR2 is SASEGT in the germline V gene. Trimming shortened V by 2 bases and J by 3 bases, and 7 bases separated the two germline ends. The length of the CDR3 is 14 residues. In nucleotides, the CDR3 is TGTGCCAGCAGTGAAATGCGAGCTAATGAAAAACTGTTTTTT. This encodes CASSEMRANEKLFF.

This rearrangement joins TRBV29-1 to TRBJ2-3, with a possible D match to TRBD2 (5 bases). The CDR3 length is 13 residues. CDR1 is SQVTM and CDR2 is ANQGSEA in the germline V gene. Trimming took 3 bases from V and 0 from J, leaving 7 bases between them. CDR3 sequence: CSVEGASTDTQYF. CDR3 sequence (DNA): TGCAGCGTTGAGGGAGCTAGCACAGATACGCAGTATTTT.

The V call is TRBV5-1, the J call TRBJ1-3; TRBD1 is a possible D gene (6 bases). Germline V gene sequence: CDR1 SGHRS, CDR2 YFSETQ. CDR3 length: 17 amino acids. V was pared by 2 bases and J by 1 base, with 16 bases between. CDR3 residues: CASSFAVQGTSGNTIYF. Here the CDR3 DNA reads TGCGCCAGCAGCTTCGCGGTCCAGGGGACGTCTGGAAACACCATATATTTT.

The gene calls are TRBV6-5 and TRBJ2-1; D remains ambiguous. CDR3 length: 11 residues. In germline, CDR1 is MNHEY, CDR2 SVGAGI. V lost 5 bases and J 8 bases, leaving 7 bases between the germline ends. The CDR3 DNA follows: TGTGCCAGCAGTCCCAGGCATGAGCAGTTCTTC. This gives the protein CASSPRHEQFF.

This chain links TRBV9 with TRBJ2-3; 7 nucleotides match TRBD2. Germline trimming cut 6 bases from V and 4 bases from J; bases unmatched to any gene: 11. Germline CDR1 and CDR2: SGDLS and YYNGEE. This CDR3 contains 15 residues. CDR3 in DNA: TGTGCCAGCAAGGGGACCGGGGGGACGGCAGATACGCAGTATTTT. It translates to CASKGTGGTADTQYF.

The V gene is TRBV15, the J gene TRBJ2-1; TRBD1 matches 10 bases. In germline, CDR1 is LNHNV, CDR2 YYDKDF (reference sequence). The CDR3 runs 16 residues. V dropped 5 bases and J dropped 3; count of bases not matched to a gene: 7. CDR3 bases: TGTGCCACCAGCCTCCGGACAGGGGGAAACTACAATGAGCAGTTCTTC. Protein product: CATSLRTGGNYNEQFF.

V usage is TRBV27 and J usage is TRBJ2-1; the match to TRBD2 covers 7 bases. In germline, CDR1 is MNHEY, CDR2 SMNVEV (reference sequence). This CDR3 has 15 residues. The V and J ends lost 2 bases and 1 base, in that order; junction bases with no gene match: 2. This CDR3 reads CASSLSGVSYNEQFF. In DNA, the CDR3 is TGTGCCAGCAGTTTAAGCGGGGTATCCTACAATGAGCAGTTCTTC.

This chain connects TRBV28 to TRBJ2-6; D perhaps matches TRBD2 (6 bases). Deletions cut 2 bases from V and 0 bases from J, with 8 bases between. This CDR3 contains 16 residues. Per germline, CDR1 MDHEN and CDR2 SYDVKM. Written as DNA, the CDR3 is TGTGCCAGCAGTTTAGGAGGGATCTCTGGGGCCAACGTCCTGACTTTC. This codes for CASSLGGISGANVLTF.

The J gene is TRBJ1-2, the V gene TRBV12-5; 7 bases fit TRBD1. The CDR3 is made up of 15 amino acids. J gave up 0 bases and V 1 base, and 2 bases lay outside the gene matches. The germline gives CDR1 LGHNT, CDR2 FRNRAP. The CDR3 nucleotides are TGTGCTAGTGGTTTGGCGACAGGGACTAACTATGGCTACACCTTC. It yields the protein CASGLATGTNYGYTF. The full variable domain, its missing parts supplied by reference TRBV12-5 and TRBJ1-2, is DARVTQTPRHKVTEMGQEVTMRCQPILGHNTVFWYRQTMMQGLELLAYFRNRAPLDDSGMPKDRFSAEMPDATLATLKIQPSEPRDSAVYFCASGLATGTNYGYTFGSGTRLTVV.

A single count supports this clone. This rearrangement joins TRBV11-3 to TRBJ1-5, with a weak D call TRBD1 (5 bases). The CDR3 loop spans 18 amino acids. V lost 1 base to trimming and J lost 0 bases, with 16 bases between them. From germline, CDR1 is SGHNT and CDR2 YENEEA. The CDR3 DNA follows: TGTGCCAGCAGCTTAGGGGCACAAGACAGCTGTAGCAATCAGCCCCAGCATTTT. Protein: CASSLGAQDSCSNQPQHF.

V is TRBV10-2 and J is TRBJ2-7, with D unclear. Trimming left V 2 bases short and J 5 bases short, with 13 bases between. Per the germline V gene, CDR1 is WSHSY and CDR2 is SAAADI. The CDR3 sequence is 14 residues long. The CDR3 DNA sequence: TGCGCCAGCAGTGAGGGGCACCCCGGCAACGAGCAGTACTTC. Encoded protein: CASSEGHPGNEQYF.

The chain uses TRBV9 and TRBJ2-2; TRBD1 agrees at 8 bases. Germline trimming cut 4 bases from V and 2 bases from J; bases unmatched to any gene: 7. The germline V gene encodes CDR1 SGDLS and CDR2 YYNGEE. This CDR3 region has 16 residues. The CDR3 sequence is CASSPRQGTNTGELFF. In DNA, the CDR3 is TGTGCCAGCAGCCCCCGACAGGGGACCAACACCGGGGAGCTGTTTTTT. The full variable domain, with the rest looked up from reference TRBV9 and TRBJ2-2, is DSGVTQTPKHLITATGQRVTLRCSPRSGDLSVYWYQQSLDQGLQFLIQYYNGEERAKGNILERFSAQQFPDLHSELNLSSLELGDSALYFCASSPRQGTNTGELFFGEGSRLTVL.

The chain couples TRBV18 to TRBJ1-1, with TRBD1 matching over 7 bases. In germline, CDR1 is KGHSH, CDR2 LQKENI. The CDR3 is 15 residues long. V lost 6 bases to trimming and J lost 1 base; unmatched junction nucleotides: 8. The CDR3: CASSPAGTENTEAFF. In nucleotides, the CDR3 is TGTGCCAGCTCGCCCGCCGGGACAGAGAACACTGAAGCTTTCTTT.

V is TRBV19 and J is TRBJ2-5; 8 bases align to TRBD1. Germline assignment: CDR1 LNHDA and CDR2 SQIVND (reference sequence). Losses at the gene ends were 5 bases for V and 5 bases for J; bases not matched to a gene: 7. The CDR3 covers 14 residues. CDR3 residues: CASSLRTGQETQYF. As DNA, the CDR3 is TGTGCCAGTAGTCTCCGGACAGGGCAGGAGACCCAGTACTTC.

This chain joins TRBV3-1 (or the pseudogene TRBV3-2) and TRBJ1-2, with a tentative D call TRBD1 (5 bases). This CDR3 is 13 amino acids long. Germline CDR1 is LGHDT and CDR2 is YNNKEL (reference sequence). The V and J ends lost 3 bases and 6 bases respectively, with 11 bases between them. The CDR3 loop is CASSHQKGDGYTF. The CDR3, as DNA: TGTGCCAGCAGCCACCAAAAAGGGGATGGCTACACCTTC.

The rearrangement joins TRBV5-1 to TRBJ1-6; tentatively, D is TRBD1 (6 bases). Trimming left V 5 bases short and J 6 bases short, with 18 bases between. Germline V gene data show CDR1 as SGHRS and CDR2 as YFSETQ. The CDR3 is made up of 16 amino acids. The CDR3 reads CASSVVSRTANSPLHF. CDR3 coding DNA: TGCGCCAGCAGTGTCGTCAGCCGGACAGCTAATTCACCCCTCCACTTT.

V and J are TRBV19 and TRBJ1-1; D possibly corresponds to TRBD1 (5 bases). The CDR3 extends over 12 amino acids. The V and J ends lost 5 bases and 10 bases respectively, with 14 bases between them. Germline V gives CDR1 LNHDA, CDR2 SQIVND (reference sequence). As DNA, the CDR3 is TGTGCCAGTAGTGATTATAGGGGTACAGCTTTCTTT. Translating gives CASSDYRGTAFF.

V gene TRBV7-9 combines with J gene TRBJ2-5; D is possibly TRBD1 (6 bases). Germline V lookup: CDR1 SEHNR, CDR2 FQNEAQ (reference sequence). There are 14 residues in the CDR3. The V gene lost 5 bases and the J gene lost 5 bases, with 15 bases spanning the gap. The CDR3 is CASSKLGTLETQYF. CDR3 DNA: TGTGCCAGCAGCAAACTAGGGACATTGGAGACCCAGTACTTC.

The chain combines TRBV4-1 with TRBJ2-3, with 8 nucleotides matching TRBD2. The V gene end was trimmed by 1 base and the J gene end by 0 bases; junction bases not matched to a gene: 3. This CDR3 spans 16 amino acids. CDR1 and CDR2 (germline): MGHRA, YSYEKL. CDR3 sequence: CASSQVASGSTDTQYF. The CDR3 DNA sequence: TGCGCCAGCAGCCAAGTAGCTAGCGGGAGCACAGATACGCAGTATTTT.

This chain uses TRBV28 with TRBJ1-6; D uncertain. Germline lookup yields CDR1 MDHEN and CDR2 SYDVKM. Trimming took off 5 bases at V and 7 bases at J, with 15 bases between the two ends. CDR3 size: 15 residues. The CDR3 DNA follows: TGTGCCAGCAGTCCCCGGGGTAAATGGAATTCACCCCTCCACTTT. It yields the protein CASSPRGKWNSPLHF.

The count of this clone is one. The chain joins TRBV7-3 to TRBJ2-1, with TRBD2 identical over 7 bases. CDR1 SGHTA and CDR2 FQGTGA come from the germline V gene. Germline trimming cut 5 bases from V and 4 bases from J; bases unmatched to any gene: 5. The CDR3 is 14 residues long. CDR3 sequence reads: CASSTSAGYNEQFF. CDR3 DNA sequence: TGTGCCAGCAGCACCTCAGCGGGGTACAATGAGCAGTTCTTC.

The chain employs TRBV5-4 and TRBJ2-7; weak D call: TRBD2 (6 bases). Germline CDR1 SGHNT, CDR2 YYREEE (reference sequence). CDR3 length equals 15 residues. V was cut by 3 bases and J by 1 base, with 14 bases left in between. The CDR3 spells CASSWGTSRSYEQYF. For the CDR3, the DNA is TGTGCCAGCAGCTGGGGTACTAGCAGATCCTACGAGCAGTACTTC.

A single count supports this clone. V is TRBV2 and J is TRBJ1-1; D gene uncertain. Trimming took off 2 bases at V and 3 bases at J, with 10 bases between the two ends. CDR1 and CDR2 (germline): SNHLY, FYNNEI. This CDR3 is 14 amino acids long. The CDR3 loop reads CASSEFPADTEAFF. Here the CDR3 DNA reads TGTGCCAGCAGTGAATTTCCTGCGGACACTGAAGCTTTCTTT.

The rearrangement uses TRBV28 and TRBJ2-3; 9 bases align to TRBD2. The J segment lost 5 bases and the V segment lost 8 bases, leaving 17 bases of the junction unmatched. CDR3 size: 17 residues. Looked up from germline, CDR1 is MDHEN and CDR2 is SYDVKM. The CDR3: CASAQAGSGSVIDTQYF. CDR3 nucleotides: TGTGCCAGCGCCCAAGCAGGTAGCGGGAGTGTTATAGATACGCAGTATTTT.